The 29 T cell receptor beta chains below were found in one sample sequenced in a study of blood T cell repertoires in COVID-19. The assay was immunoSEQ multiplex PCR, and TCRdb's table has in-frame clones only and misses some. This table holds 300,000 or so clones, about 89% found once. Specimen: peripheral blood. The receptors stem from a man between 18 and 35 years old who had recovered from COVID-19.

The chain employs TRBV11-2 and TRBJ2-1; weak D call: TRBD2 (7 bases). The CDR3 has 14 residues. Germline CDR1 SGHAT, CDR2 FQNNGV. V lost 4 bases and J lost 9, with 16 bases in between. The CDR3 sequence: CASSSSPGGREQFF. CDR3 nucleotides: TGTGCCAGCAGCTCAAGCCCCGGGGGGCGTGAGCAGTTCTTC.

This clone showed up just once. This chain uses TRBV10-3 with TRBJ2-1; 8 nucleotides align to TRBD2. The CDR3 totals 15 residues. V lost 4 bases to trimming and J lost 7 bases; unmatched junction nucleotides: 9. Germline CDR1 ENHRY, CDR2 SYGVKD. Here the CDR3 DNA reads TGTGCCATCAGTGCAACCGGGACTAGTAAGAATGAGCAGTTCTTC. This encodes CAISATGTSKNEQFF.

This chain links TRBV6-5 with TRBJ1-6; 7 bases line up with TRBD1. V lost 6 bases to trimming and J lost 5 bases; unmatched junction nucleotides: 4. The CDR3 has 14 residues. Per germline, CDR1 MNHEY and CDR2 SVGAGI. The CDR3 DNA sequence: TGTGCCAGCAGAGCAGACAGGGATAATTCACCCCTCCACTTT. This sequence encodes CASRADRDNSPLHF.

The chain recombines TRBV18 with TRBJ1-1; TRBD1 might be the D (5 bases). This CDR3 is built from 17 residues. The V end lost 6 bases, the J end lost 1 base, and 21 bases lay between the germline ends. Germline loops: CDR1 KGHSH, CDR2 LQKENI. CDR3 loop: CASSPIDSDRPNTEAFF. In nucleotides, the CDR3 is TGTGCCAGCTCCCCGATCGATTCAGACAGACCGAACACTGAAGCTTTCTTT.

This clone was seen once. This chain uses TRBV14 with TRBJ2-7, with 9 positions matching TRBD1. This CDR3 is built from 15 residues. V lost 3 bases, J lost 1 base, and 4 bases stayed unmatched. Looked up from germline, CDR1 is SGHDN and CDR2 is FVKESK. CDR3 nucleotide sequence: TGTGCCAGCAGCCAGCCGGGACAGGGATCCTACGAGCAGTACTTC. Translation gives CASSQPGQGSYEQYF.

On this clone: This sample includes further DNA sequences coding for the same CDR3. The CDR3 region is CASSQGHSTEAFF. The CDR3 DNA follows: TGTGCCAGCAGCCAAGGACACTCCACTGAAGCTTTCTTT. This chain uses TRBV3-1 (or the pseudogene TRBV3-2) with TRBJ1-1; no reliable D call. The V end lost 1 base, the J end lost 4 bases, and 7 bases lay between the germline ends. Germline V gene data show CDR1 as LGHDT and CDR2 as YNNKEL (reference sequence). This CDR3 comprises 13 residues.

The gene calls are TRBV19 and TRBJ1-5; 8 nucleotides line up with TRBD1. The J segment lost 5 bases and the V segment lost 5 bases, leaving 11 bases of the junction unmatched. The CDR3 is 16 amino acids. Germline V gene data show CDR1 as LNHDA and CDR2 as SQIVND (reference sequence). CDR3 sequence (DNA): TGTGCCAGTAGTGGGGACGGGACAGGTTTTTATCAGCCCCAGCATTTT. Translating it yields CASSGDGTGFYQPQHF.

This clone was detected only once. J is TRBJ1-5 and V is TRBV7-2, with 9 bases identical to TRBD1. Germline loops: CDR1 SGHTA, CDR2 FQGNSA. The CDR3 is 15 amino acids. V lost 5 bases and J lost 3; bases outside the gene matches: 5. The chain's CDR3 is CASSPDRGNNQPQHF. In DNA, the CDR3 is TGTGCCAGCAGCCCGGACAGGGGAAACAATCAGCCCCAGCATTTT.

The rearrangement joins TRBV10-1 to TRBJ1-1; perhaps TRBD1 as D (5 bases). This CDR3 region has 13 residues. Trimming removed 6 bases at V and 5 bases at J, with 13 bases between. CDR1 is WNHNN, CDR2 SYGVQD, per germline (reference sequence). The CDR3 loop is CASRAGRYTEAFF. The CDR3 coding sequence is TGCGCCAGCAGAGCAGGGAGGTATACTGAAGCTTTCTTT.

This rearrangement joins TRBV5-1 to TRBJ2-7; 9 nucleotides line up with TRBD1. This CDR3 region has 13 residues. CDR1 is SGHRS, CDR2 YFSETQ, per germline. The V and J ends lost 3 bases and 5 bases, in that order; junction bases with no gene match: 3. CDR3 DNA: TGCGCCAGCAGCTGGGGACAGGGTAACGAGCAGTACTTC. This sequence encodes CASSWGQGNEQYF.

The V gene is TRBV2, the J gene TRBJ2-2, with D perhaps TRBD1 (5 bases). In germline, CDR1 is SNHLY, CDR2 FYNNEI. The CDR3 sequence is 17 residues long. Trimming stripped 2 bases from V and 0 bases from J, with 13 bases between. CDR3 amino acids: CASSEQGSPSNTGELFF. Here the CDR3 DNA reads TGTGCCAGCAGTGAACAGGGTTCACCTTCGAACACCGGGGAGCTGTTTTTT.

V is TRBV19 and J is TRBJ2-4, with D possibly being TRBD2 (5 bases). The germline V gene encodes CDR1 LNHDA and CDR2 SQIVND (reference sequence). There are 16 residues in the CDR3. Trimming cost V 5 bases and J 1 base, with 15 bases left between them. This chain's CDR3 is CASSEGRAMAKNIQYF. Here the CDR3 DNA reads TGTGCCAGTAGTGAGGGTAGGGCGATGGCCAAAAACATTCAGTACTTC. Full variable domain (remainder filled in from reference TRBV19 and TRBJ2-4): DGGITQSPKYLFRKEGQNVTLSCEQNLNHDAMYWYRQDPGQGLRLIYYSQIVNDFQKGDIAEGYSVSREKKESFPLTVTSAQKNPTAFYLCASSEGRAMAKNIQYFGAGTRLSVL.

The chain recombines TRBV19 with TRBJ2-5, with TRBD1 matching over 8 bases. CDR3 length equals 14 residues. Germline V lookup: CDR1 LNHDA, CDR2 SQIVND (reference sequence). With 10 bases clipped from V and 5 bases from J, the junction kept 12 bases outside the gene matches. CDR3 in DNA: TGTGCCACGTCACAGGGGGGAGGTGGGGAGACCCAGTACTTC. Translation: CATSQGGGGETQYF.

This sequence joins TRBV4-1 and TRBJ2-7, with unresolved D. The length of the CDR3 is 13 residues. V was shortened by 1 base and J by 3 bases, with 7 bases between the two germline ends. Germline V CDR1 and CDR2: MGHRA, YSYEKL. The CDR3 protein is CASSQGKSYEQYF. CDR3 sequence (DNA): TGCGCCAGCAGCCAAGGCAAGAGCTACGAGCAGTACTTC.

The CDR3 DNA reads as TGTGCCAGCAGCCAAGGGGGCAGGGAAGATACGCAGTATTTT. Its translation: CASSQGGREDTQYF. The chain uses TRBV3-1 (or the pseudogene TRBV3-2) and TRBJ2-3, with a weak D call TRBD1 (5 bases). Trimming cost V 1 base and J 5 bases, with 10 bases left between them. The germline gives CDR1 LGHDT, CDR2 YNNKEL (reference sequence). The CDR3 has 14 amino acids.

V is TRBV19 and J is TRBJ2-7; possible D gene TRBD1, 6 bases. The CDR3 totals 14 residues. The V gene's germline CDR1 is LNHDA and CDR2 SQIVND (reference sequence). Trimming pared 2 bases from V and 0 bases from J, leaving 8 bases between. The CDR3 loop is CASSIWDNSYEQYF. CDR3 bases: TGTGCCAGTAGTATATGGGACAACTCCTACGAGCAGTACTTC.

This sequence joins TRBV6-5 and TRBJ2-2; 9 bases match TRBD1. The CDR3 loop spans 15 amino acids. Germline values: CDR1 MNHEY, CDR2 SVGAGI. V dropped 6 bases and J dropped 5; count of bases not matched to a gene: 7. CDR3 nucleotides: TGTGCCAGCAGATTAACAGGGGGCGCAACCGGGGAGCTGTTTTTT. Its protein product is CASRLTGGATGELFF.

This clone was detected once. V usage is TRBV5-1 and J usage is TRBJ1-4; 7 bases align to TRBD1. This CDR3 contains 15 residues. Trimming at V came to 4 bases and at J to 0 bases, leaving 3 bases not matched to a gene. Germline V gene lookup returns CDR1 SGHRS and CDR2 YFSETQ. The CDR3 sequence: CASSTGTATNEKLFF. The CDR3 region has the DNA TGCGCCAGCAGCACCGGGACAGCAACTAATGAAAAACTGTTTTTT.

The chain is built from TRBV6-4 and TRBJ2-1, with a possible D match to TRBD2 (5 bases). Germline CDR1 and CDR2: MRHNA and SNTAGT. CDR3 size: 15 residues. The ends were cut back, 4 bases at V and 4 bases at J, with 14 bases in the middle. CDR3 amino acids: CASSGGSAGYNEQFF. CDR3 DNA: TGTGCCAGCAGTGGGGGTTCGGCGGGTTACAATGAGCAGTTCTTC.

The chain employs TRBV29-1 and TRBJ1-2; 7 positions agree with TRBD1. Germline V gives CDR1 SQVTM, CDR2 ANQGSEA. After removal of 7 bases from V and 2 bases from J, the junction contained 4 bases not matched to a gene. The CDR3 contains 12 residues. CDR3 loop: CSAGQENYGYTF. CDR3 DNA: TGCAGCGCCGGACAGGAGAACTATGGCTACACCTTC.

The gene calls are TRBV11-2 and TRBJ2-7, with TRBD1 matching 7 bases. CDR3 length equals 13 residues. The junction had 3 bases not matched to a gene; V was cut back by 5 bases and J by 2 bases. Germline CDR1 SGHAT, CDR2 FQNNGV. CDR3 amino acids: CASSQGTAYEQYF. The CDR3, as DNA: TGTGCCAGCAGCCAAGGGACAGCCTACGAGCAGTACTTC.

J is TRBJ1-1 and V is TRBV6-1, with 7 bases lining up with TRBD1. This CDR3 comprises 15 residues. Germline loops: CDR1 MNHNS, CDR2 SASEGT. The trim removed 3 bases at V and 3 bases at J, leaving 7 bases unmatched. The DNA of the CDR3 is TGTGCCAGCAGTGACCCGGGACAGTGGGACACTGAAGCTTTCTTT. It codes for CASSDPGQWDTEAFF.

This clone was recorded once. The chain links TRBV5-1 to TRBJ2-1; D not resolved. The germline V gene encodes CDR1 SGHRS and CDR2 YFSETQ. The CDR3 is 16 amino acids. V was trimmed by 0 bases and J by 2 bases, leaving 12 bases between them. The DNA for the CDR3 is TGCGCCAGCAGCTTGGCCCCGCGGCAAACCTACAATGAGCAGTTCTTC. It encodes CASSLAPRQTYNEQFF.

J is TRBJ2-5 and V is TRBV7-6; 12 bases map to TRBD1. Germline CDR1 reads SGHVS; CDR2 reads FNYEAQ. The CDR3 has 14 residues. The V segment lost 8 bases and the J segment 5 bases; nucleotides outside the gene matches: 6. CDR3 sequence (DNA): TGTGCCAGCGGGGACAGGGGGCGAGGGGAGACCCAGTACTTC. Amino acids: CASGDRGRGETQYF.

The V gene is TRBV19, the J gene TRBJ2-1; TRBD2 agrees at 8 bases. The germline V gene has CDR1 LNHDA and CDR2 SQIVND (reference sequence). The CDR3 consists of 17 residues. Trimming cost V 2 bases and J 0 bases; bases outside gene matches: 6. CDR3 in amino acids: CASSINWREVSYNEQFF. The CDR3 nucleotides are TGTGCCAGTAGTATAAATTGGCGGGAGGTCTCCTACAATGAGCAGTTCTTC.

This clone has more than one count but fewer than ten. The chain joins TRBV27 to TRBJ2-5, with 9 positions matching TRBD1. CDR1 is MNHEY, CDR2 SMNVEV, per germline (reference sequence). The CDR3 totals 15 residues. Germline trimming cut 4 bases from V and 5 bases from J; bases unmatched to any gene: 8. The CDR3 coding sequence is TGTGCCAGCAGTTCTGGGACAGGGCAGTCGGAGACCCAGTACTTC. Protein sequence: CASSSGTGQSETQYF.

The rearrangement links TRBV5-1 to TRBJ1-1; TRBD1 matches at 9 bases. The germline CDR1 and CDR2 sequences are SGHRS and YFSETQ. CDR3 length: 17 residues. V dropped 4 bases and J dropped 4; count of bases not matched to a gene: 14. The CDR3 DNA reads TGCGCCAGCAGCGGGACAGGGATAGGGGACGCGGGCACTGAAGCTTTCTTT. Its translation: CASSGTGIGDAGTEAFF.

This chain uses TRBV9 with TRBJ1-6; tentatively, D is TRBD1 (6 bases). This CDR3 region has 16 residues. V was trimmed by 0 bases and J by 5 bases, leaving 12 bases between them. Germline V gene lookup returns CDR1 SGDLS and CDR2 YYNGEE. CDR3 amino acids: CASSVGGGSHNSPLHF. CDR3 nucleotides: TGTGCCAGCAGCGTAGGAGGGGGTTCGCATAATTCACCCCTCCACTTT.

Note on this clone: The same CDR3 is also encoded by other DNA sequences in this sample. This chain links TRBV13 with TRBJ1-2; 7 nucleotides align to TRBD1. The V segment lost 0 bases and the J segment 2 bases; nucleotides outside the gene matches: 0. CDR3 length equals 14 residues. In germline, CDR1 is PRHDT, CDR2 FYEKMQ (reference sequence). The CDR3 reads CASSLGTGNYGYTF. CDR3 nucleotides: TGTGCCAGCAGCTTAGGGACAGGGAACTATGGCTACACCTTC. The variable domain in full, with the rest retrieved from reference TRBV13 and TRBJ1-2, is AAGVIQSPRHLIKEKRETATLKCYPIPRHDTVYWYQQGPGQDPQFLISFYEKMQSDKGSIPDRFSAQQFSDYHSELNMSSLELGDSALYFCASSLGTGNYGYTFGSGTRLTVV.